One T cell receptor (beta chain) is described in this entry. The data belong to a study of blood T cell repertoires in COVID-19. As for the study in general: COVID-19 samples, acute and convalescent, were from the United States, Italy and Spain. PBMCs, B-cell-depleted T cells, or T cells provided the cDNA or gDNA that made up the material.

In the study's own analysis: Amplification of reference gene primers was used by the study to estimate nucleated cell counts. Method: immunoSEQ multiplex PCR; TCRdb's copy keeps in-frame clones and lacks some. D and trimming come from the DNA, and the V and J calls and clone size come from that table. The sample consists of fewer than 250,000 clones, 70% to 90% of them appearing once. Trimming shortened V by 7 bases and J by 4 bases, and 14 bases separated the two germline ends. The length of the CDR3 is 13 residues. The germline gives CDR1 SQVTM, CDR2 ANQGSEA. Sequencing was carried out using peripheral blood. This clonotype was obtained from a woman aged 80 or older with acute or convalescent COVID-19. V is TRBV29-1 and J is TRBJ1-3; D gene ambiguous. The CDR3: CSAVPGFGNTIYF. The DNA of the CDR3 is TGCAGCGCCGTACCGGGTTTCGGAAACACCATATATTTT.